The 32 T cell receptor beta chains below were found in one sample sequenced in a study of long-term antiretroviral therapy in people with HIV. Version v3.0 of the immunoSEQ assay was performed at survey level. Only in-frame clones appear in the TCRdb table, and some are missing; sequencing was by immunoSEQ multiplex PCR. The data show some 11,000 clones, 75% to 85% seen once. The input for sequencing was unsorted PBMCs, taken 3.4 years after starting antiretroviral therapy. Receptor source: a man aged 35 to 55 with HIV.

CDR3 region: CASSQEEYPVVDGYTF. For the CDR3, the DNA is TGTGCCAGCAGCCAAGAAGAATACCCGGTGGTGGATGGCTACACCTTC. This chain uses TRBV14 with TRBJ1-2, with D uncertain. The CDR3 is made up of 16 amino acids. V was cut by 0 bases and J by 6 bases, with 17 bases left in between. Germline CDR1 and CDR2: SGHDN and FVKESK.

The chain carries TRBV28 and TRBJ1-2; D possibly corresponds to TRBD1 (5 bases). Germline V gene lookup returns CDR1 MDHEN and CDR2 SYDVKM. V dropped 7 bases and J dropped 14 bases, with 20 bases sitting between them. This CDR3 is built from 12 residues. The CDR3 protein is CASTKLGAGWTF. The CDR3 DNA follows: TGTGCCAGCACCAAATTGGGTGCAGGGTGGACCTTC.

This clone was counted a few times. V gene TRBV18 combines with J gene TRBJ1-5; possibly TRBD1 for D (6 bases). In germline, CDR1 is KGHSH, CDR2 LQKENI. The CDR3 has 14 amino acids. The V and J ends lost 6 bases and 0 bases respectively, with 9 bases between them. CDR3 amino acids: CASSQGNSNQPQHF. CDR3 DNA: TGTGCCAGCTCTCAGGGGAATAGCAATCAGCCCCAGCATTTT.

The genes are TRBV2 and TRBJ2-7; a weak D match, TRBD1 (6 bases). V lost 5 bases and J lost 1, with 9 bases in between. The CDR3 has 13 amino acids. CDR1 is SNHLY and CDR2 is FYNNEI in the germline V gene. In nucleotides, the CDR3 is TGTGCCAGCAGTTCGGACAGTTCCTACGAGCAGTACTTC. Protein product: CASSSDSSYEQYF.

This chain connects TRBV29-1 to TRBJ2-3; the D is unclear. Germline-derived CDR1 and CDR2 are SQVTM and ANQGSEA. Trimming cost V 5 bases and J 4 bases, with 13 bases left between them. CDR3 length equals 13 residues. This CDR3 reads CSVREGVADTQYF. As DNA, the CDR3 is TGCAGCGTTAGAGAAGGAGTGGCAGATACGCAGTATTTT.

This clone came up a few times. The chain links TRBV7-9 to TRBJ2-7; D ambiguous. The CDR3 has 12 amino acids. Trimming pared 0 bases from V and 4 bases from J, leaving 4 bases between. Germline assignment: CDR1 SEHNR and CDR2 FQNEAQ (reference sequence). The CDR3 protein is CASSLADYEQYF. The CDR3 nucleotides read TGTGCCAGCAGCTTAGCAGATTACGAGCAGTACTTC.

This chain uses TRBV7-9 with TRBJ2-1; no clear D. Germline lookup yields CDR1 SEHNR and CDR2 FQNEAQ (reference sequence). The CDR3 consists of 15 residues. Trimming removed 1 base at V and 8 bases at J, with 15 bases between. CDR3: CASSLELMERDEQFF. CDR3 nucleotide sequence: TGTGCCAGCAGCTTAGAGCTCATGGAGAGAGATGAGCAGTTCTTC.

The chain uses TRBV19 and TRBJ2-3; TRBD2 agrees at 8 bases. The CDR3 consists of 15 residues. V was pared by 6 bases and J by 7 bases, with 12 bases of the junction left unmatched. Germline V gene sequence: CDR1 LNHDA, CDR2 SQIVND (reference sequence). The CDR3 sequence: CASSSDSGRKYTQYF. The CDR3 nucleotides are TGTGCCAGTAGCTCTGACAGCGGGAGAAAGTATACGCAGTATTTT.

This clone showed up just a few times. This chain joins TRBV7-2 and TRBJ2-7; D gene ambiguous. Looked up from germline, CDR1 is SGHTA and CDR2 is FQGNSA. V was pared by 4 bases and J by 3 bases, with 7 bases between. The CDR3 has 12 residues. CDR3 sequence (DNA): TGTGCCAGCAGCTCCGTGGGCTACGAGCAGTACTTC. This codes for CASSSVGYEQYF.

The genes are TRBV2 and TRBJ2-3; D not certain. Trimming pared 3 bases from V and 2 bases from J, leaving 12 bases between. The CDR3 consists of 15 residues. The germline V gene has CDR1 SNHLY and CDR2 FYNNEI. CDR3 nucleotide sequence: TGTGCCAGCAGTGATCGGGCAGCACACACAGATACGCAGTATTTT. This gives the protein CASSDRAAHTDTQYF. Using reference TRBV2 and TRBJ2-3 for the parts outside the CDR3, the full variable domain is EPEVTQTPSHQVTQMGQEVILRCVPISNHLYFYWYRQILGQKVEFLVSFYNNEISEKSEIFDDQFSVERPDGSNFTLKIRSTKLEDSAMYFCASSDRAAHTDTQYFGPGTRLTVL.

CDR3 region: CSVGGDEQYF. DNA of the CDR3: TGCAGCGTTGGGGGGGACGAGCAGTACTTC. The V and J genes are TRBV29-1 and TRBJ2-7; D perhaps matches TRBD2 (6 bases). Germline V gives CDR1 SQVTM, CDR2 ANQGSEA. V was pared by 4 bases and J by 5 bases, with 6 bases between. The CDR3 extends over 10 amino acids.

The V call is TRBV18, the J call TRBJ2-5; 8 positions match TRBD1. The CDR3 length is 15 residues. The J segment lost 4 bases and the V segment lost 2 bases, leaving 6 bases of the junction unmatched. Per germline, CDR1 KGHSH and CDR2 LQKENI. The CDR3 region has the DNA TGTGCCAGCTCACCAGTGACAGGGGCCCCAGAGACCCAGTACTTC. Amino acid sequence: CASSPVTGAPETQYF.

The genes are TRBV9 and TRBJ2-2; D may match TRBD1 or TRBD2 (6 bases each). With 1 base removed from V and 5 bases from J, the gap between germline ends came to 12 bases. Germline V lookup: CDR1 SGDLS, CDR2 YYNGEE. The CDR3 is made up of 15 amino acids. The CDR3 sequence is CASSVYRGGTGELFF. The CDR3 region has the DNA TGTGCCAGCAGCGTATATAGAGGGGGGACCGGGGAGCTGTTTTTT.

The chain has TRBV11-2 and TRBJ2-2; possible D gene TRBD1, 6 bases. Germline V gene sequence: CDR1 SGHAT, CDR2 FQNNGV. The CDR3 totals 15 residues. The V and J ends lost 4 bases and 3 bases respectively, with 12 bases between them. The CDR3 protein is CASSSDSMYTGELFF. CDR3 DNA: TGTGCCAGCAGCTCGGACAGTATGTACACCGGGGAGCTGTTTTTT.

This clone has a handful of counts. The genes are TRBV7-9 and TRBJ1-1, with TRBD1 as a possible D gene (6 bases). The CDR3 loop spans 15 amino acids. Germline loops: CDR1 SEHNR, CDR2 FQNEAQ (reference sequence). The V end was cut by 2 bases, the J end by 0 bases, with 10 bases between. The CDR3 nucleotides read TGTGCCAGCAGCTTAACAGGGCTGGTGAACACTGAAGCTTTCTTT. It codes for CASSLTGLVNTEAFF. Drawing the rest from reference TRBV7-9 and TRBJ1-1, the complete variable domain is DTGVSQNPRHKITKRGQNVTFRCDPISEHNRLYWYRQTLGQGPEFLTYFQNEAQLEKSRLLSDRFSAERPKGSFSTLEIQRTEQGDSAMYLCASSLTGLVNTEAFFGQGTRLTVV.

V and J are TRBV6-1 and TRBJ2-1, with 8 bases that match TRBD2. J lost 5 bases, V lost 2 bases, and 11 bases had no gene match. This CDR3 is built from 17 residues. Germline values: CDR1 MNHNS, CDR2 SASEGT. The CDR3 DNA reads TGTGCCAGCAGTGAACGCGGGGAGCTACTAGCGGACAATGAGCAGTTCTTC. Its translation: CASSERGELLADNEQFF.

In its sample, this clone was seen once. The rearrangement links TRBV29-1 to TRBJ2-7, with D perhaps TRBD1 (5 bases). The CDR3 runs 13 residues. CDR1 and CDR2 from the germline V gene are SQVTM and ANQGSEA. Trimming removed 7 bases at V and 2 bases at J, with 15 bases between. The CDR3 is CSAEGVGPYEQYF. CDR3 in DNA: TGCAGCGCCGAAGGGGTAGGACCCTACGAGCAGTACTTC.

The V call is TRBV10-3, the J call TRBJ2-1; 7 nucleotides agree with TRBD1. Germline trimming cut 3 bases from V and 3 bases from J; bases unmatched to any gene: 5. Germline assignment: CDR1 ENHRY and CDR2 SYGVKD. There are 15 residues in the CDR3. Written as DNA, the CDR3 is TGTGCCATCAGTGAATCAGGGGACAGCTACAATGAGCAGTTCTTC. Its protein product is CAISESGDSYNEQFF.

The chain combines TRBV19 with TRBJ1-5, with D perhaps matching TRBD1 (6 bases). V dropped 5 bases and J dropped 2 bases, with 13 bases sitting between them. The germline V gene encodes CDR1 LNHDA and CDR2 SQIVND (reference sequence). The CDR3 consists of 15 residues. The CDR3: CASSPPGHRNQPQHF. CDR3 nucleotide sequence: TGTGCCAGTAGTCCTCCGGGACATCGCAATCAGCCCCAGCATTTT.

The V call is TRBV2, the J call TRBJ2-5, with TRBD1 matching 10 bases. The V and J ends lost 7 bases and 7 bases, in that order; junction bases with no gene match: 9. The CDR3 is 14 residues long. CDR1 and CDR2 from the germline V gene are SNHLY and FYNNEI. The CDR3, as DNA: TGTGCCAGCAAAATGGACAGGGGGAAGGGGACCCAGTACTTC. Amino acids: CASKMDRGKGTQYF.

J is TRBJ2-2 and V is TRBV7-8; 7 positions match TRBD1. The CDR3 runs to 15 residues. The ends lost 10 bases at V and 4 bases at J; junction bases unmatched: 12. CDR1 is SGHVS, CDR2 FQNEAQ, per germline. The CDR3 nucleotides read TGTGCCACCGGGACAGTGTCGTTTGGCACCGGGGAGCTGTTTTTT. It encodes CATGTVSFGTGELFF.

The chain couples TRBV6-5 to TRBJ1-4; no reliable D call. There are 14 residues in the CDR3. V lost 10 bases and J 5 bases, leaving 17 bases between the germline ends. From germline, CDR1 is MNHEY and CDR2 SVGAGI. The CDR3 sequence: CAIQEQTSNEKLFF. DNA of the CDR3: TGTGCCATCCAAGAACAGACATCCAATGAAAAACTGTTTTTT.

This clone was detected once. The V call is TRBV27, the J call TRBJ2-7; TRBD2 is a possible D gene (5 bases). Trimming cost V 4 bases and J 2 bases, with 12 bases left between them. Per the germline V gene, CDR1 is MNHEY and CDR2 is SMNVEV (reference sequence). This CDR3 is 14 amino acids long. The CDR3 DNA follows: TGTGCCAGCAGTTCCGGGATGGGGACCTACGAGCAGTACTTC. Its protein is CASSSGMGTYEQYF.

The chain combines TRBV15 with TRBJ2-5; D ambiguous. Germline CDR1 and CDR2: LNHNV and YYDKDF (reference sequence). The length of the CDR3 is 12 residues. Trimming took 0 bases from V and 9 from J, leaving 8 bases between them. DNA for the CDR3: TGTGCCACCAGCAGAGATGGGCTGGCCCAGTACTTC. This codes for CATSRDGLAQYF. The variable domain in full, with the rest retrieved from reference TRBV15 and TRBJ2-5, is DAMVIQNPRYQVTQFGKPVTLSCSQTLNHNVMYWYQQKSSQAPKLLFHYYDKDFNNEADTPDNFQSRRPNTSFCFLDIRSPGLGDTAMYLCATSRDGLAQYFGPGTRLLVL.

The chain has TRBV9 and TRBJ1-1; the D gene is possibly TRBD1 (5 bases). CDR1 is SGDLS and CDR2 is YYNGEE in the germline V gene. Trimming removed 4 bases from V and 4 bases from J, with 17 bases in between. CDR3 length equals 15 residues. As DNA, the CDR3 is TGTGCCAGCAGCCCAGGGAGGGTCGGGGGCACTGAAGCTTTCTTT. As protein: CASSPGRVGGTEAFF.

The chain carries TRBV7-8 and TRBJ2-2; D unresolved. CDR1 is SGHVS, CDR2 FQNEAQ, per germline. This CDR3 region has 17 residues. Trimming removed 1 base at V and 6 bases at J, with 18 bases between. The CDR3 spells CASSLVVRSLIAGELFF. The DNA of the CDR3 is TGTGCCAGCAGCTTAGTAGTAAGGTCCCTAATCGCCGGGGAGCTGTTTTTT.

This clone was found a few times. J is TRBJ2-2 and V is TRBV28; possibly TRBD2 for D (5 bases). CDR3 length: 15 residues. Trimming took 6 bases from V and 1 from J, leaving 12 bases between them. Germline V gene lookup returns CDR1 MDHEN and CDR2 SYDVKM. The CDR3 DNA is TGTGCCAGCAGCCAGATCCGGGAGAACACCGGGGAGCTGTTTTTT. This encodes CASSQIRENTGELFF.

CDR3 loop: CASSYSKGLNTEAFF. The DNA of the CDR3 is TGTGCCAGCAGTTACTCGAAGGGCCTGAACACTGAAGCTTTCTTT. The rearrangement uses TRBV6-5 and TRBJ1-1; D gene uncertain. The CDR3 length is 15 residues. Germline CDR1 is MNHEY and CDR2 is SVGAGI. Trimming left V 0 bases short and J 0 bases short, with 8 bases between.

The chain links TRBV9 to TRBJ2-1; D is ambiguous. The CDR3 consists of 15 residues. From germline, CDR1 is SGDLS and CDR2 YYNGEE. Trimming pared 1 base from V and 5 bases from J, leaving 13 bases between. The CDR3, as DNA: TGTGCCAGCAGCGTACTTTCCTCTGGGAACAATGAGCAGTTCTTC. Protein: CASSVLSSGNNEQFF.

V and J are TRBV7-6 and TRBJ1-3, with D perhaps matching TRBD1 (6 bases). The CDR3 has 15 amino acids. Germline CDR1 is SGHVS and CDR2 is FNYEAQ. The germline V and J ends were trimmed by 5 bases and 0 bases, with 11 bases remaining between them. CDR3 residues: CASSLRGGSGNTIYF. The CDR3 region has the DNA TGTGCCAGCAGCCTCAGGGGAGGCTCTGGAAACACCATATATTTT. Looking up the rest from reference TRBV7-6 and TRBJ1-3 gives the full variable domain: GAGVSQSPRYKVTKRGQDVALRCDPISGHVSLYWYRQALGQGPEFLTYFNYEAQQDKSGLPNDRFSAERPEGSISTLTIQRTEQRDSAMYRCASSLRGGSGNTIYFGEGSWLTVV.

V is TRBV9 and J is TRBJ1-1; D gene uncertain. Trimming shortened V by 3 bases and J by 3 bases, and 15 bases separated the two germline ends. Germline V CDR1 and CDR2: SGDLS, YYNGEE. The CDR3 is 15 amino acids. CDR3 in amino acids: CASSAQAGWDTEAFF. CDR3 DNA sequence: TGTGCCAGCAGCGCGCAAGCCGGGTGGGACACTGAAGCTTTCTTT.

The genes are TRBV7-8 and TRBJ2-1, with no clear D. The CDR3 totals 14 residues. The germline V and J ends were trimmed by 3 bases and 0 bases, with 6 bases remaining between them. Germline V gene data show CDR1 as SGHVS and CDR2 as FQNEAQ. The CDR3 loop is CASSLAGSYNEQFF. The DNA for the CDR3 is TGTGCCAGCAGCTTGGCTGGCTCCTACAATGAGCAGTTCTTC.